This TCR beta chain was captured by sequencing in a study of blood T cell repertoires in COVID-19. Turning to the study itself: The United States, Italy and Spain supplied acute and convalescent COVID-19 samples.

The CDR3 is 15 residues long. The V and J ends lost 3 bases and 3 bases, in that order; junction bases with no gene match: 6. In germline, CDR1 is KGHSH, CDR2 LQKENI. Across under 25 US areas, participants ranged in age from 18 to 89 years. Assignments of participants to cohorts depended upon their own reported clinical history. Recovered Cohort 3 donors showed two negative PCRs, clearance, or symptom resolution. Assay used: immunoSEQ multiplex PCR; TCRdb lists only in-frame clones, some missing. The sample lists approximately 310,000 clones; around 90% were seen once. This TCR was recovered from a man aged 60-69 years who had recovered from COVID-19. Sample: PBMCs or T cells enriched from blood (not recorded which). The chain couples TRBV18 to TRBJ2-7, with 9 nucleotides matching TRBD1. In DNA form, the CDR3 reads TGTGCCAGCTCACCCGGGACAGGGTATATCTACGAGCAGTACTTC. Translation: CASSPGTGYIYEQYF.